The 8 T cell receptor beta chains in this list originate from one sample, sequenced in a study of shared T cell receptors in the human thymus. Only in-frame clones appear in the TCRdb table, and some are missing; sequencing was by immunoSEQ multiplex PCR. In the table there are approximately 660,000 clones, 88% of which are singletons. The sample was also linked to a second study, of human thymus T cells.

Input material: thymocytes. These receptors all come from a boy in the first two years of life with a congenital heart defect.

This chain uses TRBV11-2 with TRBJ2-7; TRBD2 matches at 7 bases. V lost 2 bases to trimming and J lost 4 bases; unmatched junction nucleotides: 11. Germline V gene sequence: CDR1 SGHAT, CDR2 FQNNGV. The CDR3 sequence is 16 residues long. DNA for the CDR3: TGTGCCAGCAGCTTACTCGGACTAGAGTCTTTATACGAGCAGTACTTC. Its protein is CASSLLGLESLYEQYF.

The chain is built from TRBV7-9 and TRBJ2-1; D may be TRBD1 (5 bases). CDR1 SEHNR and CDR2 FQNEAQ come from the germline V gene (reference sequence). V lost 5 bases and J lost 0, with 11 bases in between. CDR3 length equals 15 residues. The CDR3 protein is CASSADTPSYNEQFF. The DNA for the CDR3 is TGTGCCAGCAGCGCGGACACCCCCTCCTACAATGAGCAGTTCTTC.

The genes are TRBV28 and TRBJ2-7; 9 bases line up with TRBD1. This CDR3 comprises 16 residues. The V gene's germline CDR1 is MDHEN and CDR2 SYDVKM. The ends lost 6 bases at V and 5 bases at J; junction bases unmatched: 14. For the CDR3, the DNA is TGTGCCAGCAGCCCGGCGGGGTACAGGGGGCGGAACGAGCAGTACTTC. Translated, it gives CASSPAGYRGRNEQYF.

The gene calls are TRBV7-8 and TRBJ2-3; 8 bases agree with TRBD2. J lost 2 bases, V lost 6 bases, and 16 bases had no gene match. CDR1 is SGHVS and CDR2 is FQNEAQ in the germline V gene. This CDR3 is 18 amino acids long. The CDR3 DNA is TGTGCCAGCAGTTATACGCCCCCTAGCGGGTTCCTCACAGATACGCAGTATTTT. Protein: CASSYTPPSGFLTDTQYF.

This sequence joins TRBV19 and TRBJ2-7; possibly TRBD2 for D (5 bases). CDR3 length: 15 amino acids. V lost 4 bases to trimming and J lost 5 bases, with 18 bases between them. Looked up from germline, CDR1 is LNHDA and CDR2 is SQIVND (reference sequence). The CDR3 is CASSRRLESTHEQYF. The CDR3 DNA is TGTGCCAGTAGTAGGAGGCTAGAATCAACCCACGAGCAGTACTTC. Using reference TRBV19 and TRBJ2-7 for the parts outside the CDR3, the full variable domain is DGGITQSPKYLFRKEGQNVTLSCEQNLNHDAMYWYRQDPGQGLRLIYYSQIVNDFQKGDIAEGYSVSREKKESFPLTVTSAQKNPTAFYLCASSRRLESTHEQYFGPGTRLTVT.

This sequence joins TRBV6-1 and TRBJ1-2, with a weak D call TRBD1 (6 bases). The CDR3 has 15 amino acids. CDR1 is MNHNS and CDR2 is SASEGT in the germline V gene. Trimming took 2 bases from V and 4 from J, leaving 14 bases between them. CDR3 nucleotides: TGTGCCAGCAGTGAAATCGACAGGTTAATCTATGGCTACACCTTC. Amino acids: CASSEIDRLIYGYTF.

The rearrangement links TRBV11-2 to TRBJ2-7; possible D gene TRBD2, 5 bases. Germline CDR1 SGHAT, CDR2 FQNNGV. Trimming left V 4 bases short and J 0 bases short, with 13 bases between. The CDR3 totals 15 residues. The CDR3 DNA reads as TGTGCCAGCAGCTCGAGAGGGCTCTACTCCTACGAGCAGTACTTC. It codes for CASSSRGLYSYEQYF.

The chain employs TRBV2 and TRBJ2-1, with 10 bases that match TRBD1. This CDR3 region has 16 residues. CDR1 and CDR2 (germline): SNHLY, FYNNEI. Losses at the gene ends were 6 bases for V and 3 bases for J; bases not matched to a gene: 8. The CDR3 DNA follows: TGTGCCAGCAGGGGAGACAGGGGGCGGCACTACAATGAGCAGTTCTTC. Encoded protein: CASRGDRGRHYNEQFF. Filled out from reference TRBV2 and TRBJ2-1, the complete variable domain reads EPEVTQTPSHQVTQMGQEVILRCVPISNHLYFYWYRQILGQKVEFLVSFYNNEISEKSEIFDDQFSVERPDGSNFTLKIRSTKLEDSAMYFCASRGDRGRHYNEQFFGPGTRLTVL.